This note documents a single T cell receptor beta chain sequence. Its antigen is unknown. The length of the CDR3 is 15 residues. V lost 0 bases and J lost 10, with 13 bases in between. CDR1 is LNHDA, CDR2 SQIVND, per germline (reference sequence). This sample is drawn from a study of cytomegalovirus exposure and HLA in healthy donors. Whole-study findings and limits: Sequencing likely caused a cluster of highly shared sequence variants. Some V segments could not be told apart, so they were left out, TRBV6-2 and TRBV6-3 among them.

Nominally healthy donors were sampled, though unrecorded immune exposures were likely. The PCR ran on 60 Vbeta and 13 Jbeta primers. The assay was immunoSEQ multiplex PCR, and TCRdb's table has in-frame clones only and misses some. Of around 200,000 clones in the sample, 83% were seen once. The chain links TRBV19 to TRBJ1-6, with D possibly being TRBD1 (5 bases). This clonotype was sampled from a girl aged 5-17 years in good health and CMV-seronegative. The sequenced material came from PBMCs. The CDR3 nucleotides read TGTGCCAGTAGTATAGACAGGGAAGCAGAATCACCCCTCCACTTT. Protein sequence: CASSIDREAESPLHF.